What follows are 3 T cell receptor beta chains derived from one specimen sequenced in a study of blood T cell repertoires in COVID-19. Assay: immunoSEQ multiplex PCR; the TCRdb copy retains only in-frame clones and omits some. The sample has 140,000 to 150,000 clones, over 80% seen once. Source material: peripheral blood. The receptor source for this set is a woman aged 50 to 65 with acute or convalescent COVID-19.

CDR3 protein: CASSLEGGYQPQHF. The CDR3 DNA reads TGCGCCAGCAGCTTGGAGGGGGGGTATCAGCCCCAGCATTTT. The chain uses TRBV5-1 and TRBJ1-5; maybe TRBD1 (6 bases). This CDR3 contains 14 residues. Germline V CDR1 and CDR2: SGHRS, YFSETQ. V lost 0 bases and J lost 5, with 9 bases in between.

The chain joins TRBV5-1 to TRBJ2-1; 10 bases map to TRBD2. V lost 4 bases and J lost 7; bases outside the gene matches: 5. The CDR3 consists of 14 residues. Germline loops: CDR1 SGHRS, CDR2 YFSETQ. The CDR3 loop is CASSASGRGNEQFF. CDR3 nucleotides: TGCGCCAGCAGCGCTAGCGGGAGAGGGAATGAGCAGTTCTTC.

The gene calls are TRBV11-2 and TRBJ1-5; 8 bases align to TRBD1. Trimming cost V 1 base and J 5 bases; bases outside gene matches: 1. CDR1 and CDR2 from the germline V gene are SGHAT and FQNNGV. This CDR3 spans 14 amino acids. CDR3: CASSLGRGHQPQHF. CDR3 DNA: TGTGCCAGCAGCTTAGGCAGGGGGCATCAGCCCCAGCATTTT.